This TCR beta chain was captured by sequencing in a study of human CD8 memory T cell subsets. Libraries of TCR beta chains were produced by 5' RACE (UMI-labeled). TCRdb re-called the 5' RACE reads; one entry per CDR3 protein, DNA not given. In total, the table holds about 7,000 distinct CDR3 sequences. Study conclusions and caveats: Stem-like memory and precursor exhausted T cells had similarly high diversity, unlike effector memory cells.

Germline loops: CDR1 PRHDT, CDR2 FYEKMQ (reference sequence). The CDR3 loop spans 15 amino acids. Of note for this clonotype: What it binds is unknown.

The chain joins TRBV13 to TRBJ2-2; the TRBD1 assignment by TCRdb is unverifiable without DNA. Material: CD8+ T cells from PBMCs. The TCR sequence derives from a human donor in good health. CDR3 sequence: CASSERDRDNGELFF.